This T cell receptor (beta chain) was documented in a study of T cell responses to AZD1222 COVID-19 vaccine. CDR3 length: 16 amino acids. V shed 5 bases and J 6 bases; nucleotides not matched to a gene: 11. Germline V gives CDR1 SNHLY, CDR2 FYNNEI. Sequencing used immunoSEQ multiplex PCR; TCRdb keeps in-frame clones, though not all of them. This sample carries 75,000 to 80,000 clones, roughly 90% of them seen once, and the ten largest clones take under 1.5%. The rearrangement joins TRBV2 to TRBJ2-4, with 9 bases lining up with TRBD2. The sequencing used peripheral blood, collected 28 days after the second AZD1222 dose. This TCR was recovered from an adult who received the AZD1222 COVID-19 vaccine. The CDR3 region is CASSPGASGALNIQYF. The DNA of the CDR3 is TGTGCCAGCAGTCCCGGGGCTAGCGGGGCTCTAAACATTCAGTACTTC.